The rows below give T cell receptor beta chains drawn from one sample of a study of cytomegalovirus exposure and HLA in healthy donors. Method: immunoSEQ multiplex PCR; TCRdb's copy keeps in-frame clones and lacks some. The repertoire has tens of thousands of clones, around 78% of them found once; the top ten carry over 1.1%. The sequencing sample was made of PBMCs. Every receptor here comes from a female donor in good health and CMV-seronegative. Each CDR3 is given with its conserved first and last residue.

v_call: TRBV2; j_call: TRBJ1-5; cdr3_length: 14; cdr3_aa: CASSAGRGNQPQHF
v_call: TRBV5-1; j_call: TRBJ2-7; cdr3_length: 15; cdr3_aa: CASSDGTGLHYEQYF
v_call: TRBV5-1; j_call: TRBJ2-3; cdr3_length: 15; cdr3_aa: CASSLGAGGADTQYF
v_call: TRBV6-4; j_call: TRBJ1-1; cdr3_length: 14; cdr3_aa: CASSAGTGGTEAFF
v_call: TRBV5-1; j_call: TRBJ2-5; cdr3_length: 15; cdr3_aa: CASTPQEGRGETQYF
v_call: TRBV10-1; j_call: TRBJ2-7; cdr3_length: 8; cdr3_aa: CASSEVGF
v_call: TRBV6-1; j_call: TRBJ2-2; cdr3_length: 17; cdr3_aa: CASSDGRQGVITGELFF
v_call: TRBV4-3; j_call: TRBJ2-7; cdr3_length: 17; cdr3_aa: CASSQGGVRRDSYEQYF
v_call: TRBV6-5; j_call: TRBJ1-5; cdr3_length: 16; cdr3_aa: CASSSLTGGGNQPQHF
v_call: TRBV6-6; j_call: TRBJ1-1; cdr3_length: 13; cdr3_aa: CASSPTGKAEAFF
v_call: TRBV19; j_call: TRBJ1-2; cdr3_length: 15; cdr3_aa: CASRMTRDLDYGYTF
v_call: TRBV7-9; j_call: TRBJ2-7; cdr3_length: 16; cdr3_aa: CASSHTDRGLSYEQYF
v_call: TRBV4-3; j_call: TRBJ2-5; cdr3_length: 15; cdr3_aa: CASSPTSGGRETQYF
v_call: TRBV5-1; j_call: TRBJ1-2; cdr3_length: 14; cdr3_aa: CASSPGQGASGYTF
v_call: TRBV7-9; j_call: TRBJ2-1; cdr3_length: 13; cdr3_aa: CASSFQPGTGVFF
v_call: TRBV4-2; j_call: TRBJ1-3; cdr3_length: 14; cdr3_aa: CASSQDLAENTIYF
v_call: TRBV9; j_call: TRBJ2-3; cdr3_length: 16; cdr3_aa: CASSVLPSGGTDTQYF
v_call: TRBV18; j_call: TRBJ2-7; cdr3_length: 14; cdr3_aa: CASSPSEGLYEQYF
v_call: TRBV19; j_call: TRBJ1-2; cdr3_length: 15; cdr3_aa: CASLAFDRIGYGYTF
v_call: TRBV5-1; j_call: TRBJ2-3; cdr3_length: 14; cdr3_aa: CASSLGTTTDTQYF
v_call: TRBV6-5; j_call: TRBJ2-7; cdr3_length: 15; cdr3_aa: CASSPLFTGSYEQYF
v_call: TRBV7-8; j_call: TRBJ1-2; cdr3_length: 16; cdr3_aa: CASSLGIVGAGYGYTF
v_call: TRBV2; j_call: TRBJ1-5; cdr3_length: 15; cdr3_aa: CASSEQRSSNQPQHF
v_call: TRBV7-3; j_call: TRBJ2-2; cdr3_length: 17; cdr3_aa: CASSFYAAGVDTGELFF
v_call: TRBV7-9; j_call: TRBJ1-1; cdr3_length: 14; cdr3_aa: CASSLRAGDTEAFF
v_call: TRBV2; j_call: TRBJ2-7; cdr3_length: 14; cdr3_aa: CASKRAGGSYEQYF
v_call: TRBV29-1; j_call: TRBJ1-1; cdr3_length: 12; cdr3_aa: CSVAGTGTEAFF
v_call: TRBV6-1; j_call: TRBJ1-3; cdr3_length: 17; cdr3_aa: CASSEETGWASGNTIYF
v_call: TRBV6-5; j_call: TRBJ1-1; cdr3_length: 14; cdr3_aa: CASSYLTGGTEAFF
v_call: TRBV2; j_call: TRBJ2-7; cdr3_length: 14; cdr3_aa: CASSFRVSSYEQYF
v_call: TRBV18; j_call: TRBJ2-3; cdr3_length: 14; cdr3_aa: CASSPRSYTDTQYF
v_call: TRBV5-1; j_call: TRBJ1-2; cdr3_length: 14; cdr3_aa: CASSPTGVRYGYTF
v_call: TRBV4-1; j_call: TRBJ2-1; cdr3_length: 14; cdr3_aa: CASSRKREADEQFF
v_call: TRBV6-4; j_call: TRBJ2-2; cdr3_length: 15; cdr3_aa: CASSDSAGDTGELFF
v_call: TRBV6-1; j_call: TRBJ1-2; cdr3_length: 13; cdr3_aa: CASRAPGLSSYTF
v_call: TRBV7-9; j_call: TRBJ2-1; cdr3_length: 16; cdr3_aa: CASSLTLMRGHNEQFF
v_call: TRBV4-1; j_call: TRBJ1-2; cdr3_length: 14; cdr3_aa: CASSPGTANYGYTF
v_call: TRBV6-1; j_call: TRBJ1-4; cdr3_length: 15; cdr3_aa: CASRRPGTGDEKLFF
v_call: TRBV5-6; j_call: TRBJ2-3; cdr3_length: 15; cdr3_aa: CASSLRQSSTDTQYF
v_call: TRBV7-2; j_call: TRBJ2-5; cdr3_length: 14; cdr3_aa: CASSLSRLQETQYF
v_call: TRBV7-9; j_call: TRBJ2-1; cdr3_length: 15; cdr3_aa: CASSQWTGTLNEQFF
v_call: TRBV29-1; j_call: TRBJ1-2; cdr3_length: 15; cdr3_aa: CSVVSGQGRENGYTF
v_call: TRBV29-1; j_call: TRBJ2-5; cdr3_length: 14; cdr3_aa: CSVGTTGGRETQYF
v_call: TRBV30; j_call: TRBJ1-2; cdr3_length: 12; cdr3_aa: CAWSVTGDGYTF
v_call: TRBV20-1; j_call: TRBJ2-7; cdr3_length: 11; cdr3_aa: CSARNSYEQYF
v_call: TRBV7-2; j_call: TRBJ1-5; cdr3_length: 15; cdr3_aa: CASSPGQSGNQPQHF
v_call: TRBV19; j_call: TRBJ1-1; cdr3_length: 15; cdr3_aa: CASSSDRGKMTEAFF
v_call: TRBV5-4; j_call: TRBJ1-1; cdr3_length: 16; cdr3_aa: CASSLPGQGMYTEAFF
v_call: TRBV2; j_call: TRBJ1-2; cdr3_length: 16; cdr3_aa: CASTGGVTRFNYGYTF
v_call: TRBV7-3; j_call: TRBJ1-6; cdr3_length: 15; cdr3_aa: CASSLTTGWNSPLHF
v_call: TRBV10-3; j_call: TRBJ1-2; cdr3_length: 14; cdr3_aa: CAISDHGQFYGYTF
v_call: TRBV4-3; j_call: TRBJ2-2; cdr3_length: 16; cdr3_aa: CASSISSGGGTGELFF
v_call: TRBV7-9; j_call: TRBJ2-5; cdr3_length: 13; cdr3_aa: CASSLQGIGTQYF
v_call: TRBV7-6; j_call: TRBJ2-1; cdr3_length: 14; cdr3_aa: CASSLGLAGGEQFF
v_call: TRBV30; j_call: TRBJ1-2; cdr3_length: 15; cdr3_aa: CAWSPLLGQGSGYTF